These T cell receptor beta chains were read from a single sample in a study of OX40 agonist ivuxolimab in advanced cancers. The protocol was immunoSEQ multiplex PCR, while the TCRdb copy is restricted to in-frame clones and leaves out a portion. There are tens of thousands of clones in the sample; approximately 86% occur only once, and around 16% lies in the top ten. Here the sequenced sample was CD4+ or CD8+ T cells sorted from blood, taken in a trial of the OX40 agonist ivuxolimab. These receptors were taken from an adult with an advanced solid tumor such as melanoma, head and neck, liver or kidney cancer. Both conserved end residues are part of each CDR3.

TRBV6-5	CASRPPGASGNTIYF
TRBV27	CASRGAGLAGPNTQYF
TRBV5-1	CASSPAGGGGTDTQYF
TRBV18	CASSPPSGIDEQYF
TRBV13	CASSRERDGSYEQYF
TRBV19	CASSTGYGSGANVLTF
TRBV18	CASSPLGSHSTDTQYF
TRBV20-1	CSASENTEAFF
TRBV28	CASSFGGSTGELFF
TRBV18	CASSRTGDTDTQYF
TRBV5-1	CASGMTGRGTQYF
TRBV28	CASSSPGELYNEQFF
TRBV25-1	CASAREGNEAFF
TRBV5-5	CASSSLGQTEQYF
TRBV19	CASSISGGQHYGYTF
TRBV15	CATSRELRAPYNEQFF
TRBV11-2	CASSHTQGSTGELFF
TRBV7-3	CASSPQGGANVLTF
TRBV27	CASSSQGMGEQYF
TRBV11-3	CASSLGTSGNNEQFF
TRBV18	CASSPYGTGDGYTF
TRBV28	CASSFFGSGSGGELFF
TRBV9	CASSVIDADTQYF
TRBV6-6	CASSGDRGISYEQYF
TRBV6-6	CASIRPGTGVSEQYF
TRBV19	CASSNNGHFGYTF
TRBV7-6	CASSLSFSQETQYF
TRBV6-1	CASLRTYEQYF
TRBV4-1	CASSQVVDTQYF
TRBV2	CASRGTVGGNTIYF
TRBV7-3	CASSIAGGIVRETQYF
TRBV11-2	CASRLGSARADTQYF